This record looks at one TCR beta chain sequence and its context. The sample comes from a study of blood T cell repertoires in COVID-19. CDR1 SGHTA and CDR2 FQGNSA come from the germline V gene. Unmatched junction bases numbered 4, after V lost 4 bases and J lost 1 base. CDR3 length equals 15 residues. Profiling relied on immunoSEQ multiplex PCR, and the TCRdb table lists in-frame clones only, not all of them. The table records around 260,000 clones, 85% of them present only once. The gene calls are TRBV7-2 and TRBJ2-7; 10 bases match TRBD2. The source material was peripheral blood. This TCR derives from a human donor in a cohort sampled during active COVID-19. As DNA, the CDR3 is TGTGCCAGCAGCTCCGGGGGACTAGCGTCCTACGAGCAGTACTTC. Encoded protein: CASSSGGLASYEQYF.